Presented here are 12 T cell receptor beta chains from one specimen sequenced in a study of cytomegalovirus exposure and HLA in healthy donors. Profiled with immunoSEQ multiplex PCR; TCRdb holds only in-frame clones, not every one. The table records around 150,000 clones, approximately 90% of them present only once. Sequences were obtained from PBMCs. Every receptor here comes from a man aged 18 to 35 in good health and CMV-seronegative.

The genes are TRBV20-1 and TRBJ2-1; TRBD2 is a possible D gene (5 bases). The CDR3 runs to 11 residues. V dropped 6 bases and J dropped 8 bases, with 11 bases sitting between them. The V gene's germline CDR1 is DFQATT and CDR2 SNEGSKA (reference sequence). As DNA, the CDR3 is TGCAGTGCCACACTAGTTCATGAGCAGTTCTTC. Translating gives CSATLVHEQFF.

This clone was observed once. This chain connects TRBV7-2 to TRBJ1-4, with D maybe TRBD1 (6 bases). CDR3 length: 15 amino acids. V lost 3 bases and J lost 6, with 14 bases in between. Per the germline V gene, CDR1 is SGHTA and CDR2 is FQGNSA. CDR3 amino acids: CASSFIRGVDEKLFF. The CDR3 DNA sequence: TGTGCCAGCAGCTTTATCAGGGGCGTGGATGAAAAACTGTTTTTT.

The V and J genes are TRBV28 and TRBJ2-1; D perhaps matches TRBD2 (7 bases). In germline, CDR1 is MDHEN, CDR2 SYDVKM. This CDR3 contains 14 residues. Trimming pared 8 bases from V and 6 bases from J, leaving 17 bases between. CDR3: CASGGGRGGNEQFF. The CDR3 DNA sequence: TGTGCCAGCGGGGGCGGGAGAGGGGGCAATGAGCAGTTCTTC.

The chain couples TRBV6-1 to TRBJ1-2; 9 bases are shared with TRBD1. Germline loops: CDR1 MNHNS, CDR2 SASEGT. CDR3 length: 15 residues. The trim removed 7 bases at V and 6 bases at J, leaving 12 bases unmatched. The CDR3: CASTLQGAVRNGYTF. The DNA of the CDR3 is TGTGCCAGCACCCTACAGGGGGCGGTGCGAAATGGCTACACCTTC.

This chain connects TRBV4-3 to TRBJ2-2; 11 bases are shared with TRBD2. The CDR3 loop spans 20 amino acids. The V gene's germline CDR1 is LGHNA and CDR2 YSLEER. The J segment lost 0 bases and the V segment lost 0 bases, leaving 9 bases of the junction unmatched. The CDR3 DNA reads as TGCGCCAGCAGCCAAGATTCTACGACTAGCGGGACTACGAACACCGGGGAGCTGTTTTTT. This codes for CASSQDSTTSGTTNTGELFF.

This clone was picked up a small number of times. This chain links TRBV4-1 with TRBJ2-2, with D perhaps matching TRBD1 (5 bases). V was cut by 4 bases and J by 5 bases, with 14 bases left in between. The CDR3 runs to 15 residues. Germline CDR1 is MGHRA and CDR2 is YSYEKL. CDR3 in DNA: TGCGCCAGCAGCCCCTTAGAAGCAGGGACCGGGGAGCTGTTTTTT. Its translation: CASSPLEAGTGELFF.

CDR3 in DNA: TGTGCCAGCAGTTCCCAAAATCAGCCCCAGCATTTT. The encoded protein is CASSSQNQPQHF. The rearrangement uses TRBV6-5 and TRBJ1-5; D gene uncertain. Germline V gives CDR1 MNHEY, CDR2 SVGAGI. The CDR3 has 12 residues. Between the trimmed V and J ends, which lost 4 bases and 4 bases, there was a span of 5 bases.

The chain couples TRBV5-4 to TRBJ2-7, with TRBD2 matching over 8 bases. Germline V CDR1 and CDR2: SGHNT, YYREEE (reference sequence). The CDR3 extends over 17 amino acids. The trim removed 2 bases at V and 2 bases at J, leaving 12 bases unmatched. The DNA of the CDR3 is TGTGCCAGCAGCTTCTGGACGGGAGGGCCAGCTACCTACGAGCAGTACTTC. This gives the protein CASSFWTGGPATYEQYF. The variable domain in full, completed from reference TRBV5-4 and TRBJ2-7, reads ETGVTQSPTHLIKTRGQQVTLRCSSQSGHNTVSWYQQALGQGPQFIFQYYREEENGRGNFPPRFSGLQFPNYSSELNVNALELDDSALYLCASSFWTGGPATYEQYFGPGTRLTVT.

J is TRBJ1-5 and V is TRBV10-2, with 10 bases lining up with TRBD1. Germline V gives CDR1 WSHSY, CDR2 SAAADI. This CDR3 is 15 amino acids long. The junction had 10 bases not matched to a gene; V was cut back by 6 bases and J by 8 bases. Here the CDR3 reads CASSLDRGQGEPQHF. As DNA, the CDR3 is TGCGCCAGCAGCCTAGACAGGGGGCAGGGGGAGCCCCAGCATTTT.

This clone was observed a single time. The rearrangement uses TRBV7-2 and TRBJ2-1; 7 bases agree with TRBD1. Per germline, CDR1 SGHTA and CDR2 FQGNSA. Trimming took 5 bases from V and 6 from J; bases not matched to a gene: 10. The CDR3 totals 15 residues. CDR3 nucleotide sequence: TGTGCCAGCAGCACCACCCGACAGGGTAGCAATGAGCAGTTCTTC. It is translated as CASSTTRQGSNEQFF.

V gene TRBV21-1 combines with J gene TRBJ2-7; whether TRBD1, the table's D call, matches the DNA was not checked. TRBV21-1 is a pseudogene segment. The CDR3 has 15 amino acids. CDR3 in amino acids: CASSKVRNRVEEQYV. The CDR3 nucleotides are TGTGCCAGCAGCAAAGTCCGAAACAGGGTTGAGGAGCAGTACGTC.

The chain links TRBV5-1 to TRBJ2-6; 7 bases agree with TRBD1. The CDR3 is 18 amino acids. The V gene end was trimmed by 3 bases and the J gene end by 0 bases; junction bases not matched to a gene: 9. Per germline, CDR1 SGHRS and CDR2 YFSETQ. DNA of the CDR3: TGCGCCAGCAGCTCTGTGGCAGGGGGTGTCTCTGGGGCCAACGTCCTGACTTTC. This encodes CASSSVAGGVSGANVLTF.